The 12 T cell receptor beta chains reported below all come from one sample, sequenced in a study of blood T cell repertoires in COVID-19. The table came from immunoSEQ multiplex PCR; TCRdb's copy has only in-frame clones and leaves some out. Seen here are roughly 500,000 clones, around 85% observed once, and the top ten hold roughly 3.2%. What was sequenced was peripheral blood. The receptors here all came from a human donor in a cohort sampled during active COVID-19.

This chain joins TRBV10-3 and TRBJ2-5; D perhaps matches TRBD1 (5 bases). The CDR3 length is 14 residues. In germline, CDR1 is ENHRY, CDR2 SYGVKD. Trimming took 3 bases from V and 3 from J, leaving 11 bases between them. This CDR3 reads CAISDQGRKETQYF. The CDR3 coding sequence is TGTGCCATCAGTGATCAGGGAAGAAAAGAGACCCAGTACTTC.

The CDR3 is CASSSLVPYEQYF. In DNA form, the CDR3 reads TGTGCCAGTAGTTCCCTAGTACCCTACGAGCAGTACTTC. The chain has TRBV19 and TRBJ2-7; D uncertain. This CDR3 region has 13 residues. Germline V gene lookup returns CDR1 LNHDA and CDR2 SQIVND (reference sequence). Trimming took 5 bases from V and 2 from J, leaving 10 bases between them.

V gene TRBV29-1 combines with J gene TRBJ2-7, with 9 bases that match TRBD2. V lost 2 bases and J lost 12; bases outside the gene matches: 8. CDR3 length: 12 residues. The germline gives CDR1 SQVTM, CDR2 ANQGSEA. CDR3 in DNA: TGCAGCGTTGAACAAGCTAGCGGGGTATGGTACTTC. The encoded protein is CSVEQASGVWYF.

This chain links TRBV3-1 (or the pseudogene TRBV3-2) with TRBJ2-2, with TRBD1 matching over 7 bases. CDR1 is LGHDT, CDR2 YNNKEL, per germline (reference sequence). This CDR3 spans 14 amino acids. Trimming removed 5 bases from V and 7 bases from J; junction bases left unmatched: 7. CDR3 coding DNA: TGTGCCAGCAGCTATACACAGGGGTTCGGGGAGCTGTTTTTT. Translating it yields CASSYTQGFGELFF.

V gene TRBV7-9 combines with J gene TRBJ1-5; D possibly corresponds to TRBD1 (5 bases). Trimming shortened V by 5 bases and J by 3 bases, and 14 bases separated the two germline ends. This CDR3 has 15 residues. The germline CDR1 and CDR2 sequences are SEHNR and FQNEAQ (reference sequence). This CDR3 is CASSPAWGDNQPQHF. In DNA form, the CDR3 reads TGTGCCAGCAGCCCAGCGTGGGGGGACAATCAGCCCCAGCATTTT.

This chain links TRBV11-2 with TRBJ2-1; tentatively, D is TRBD2 (5 bases). The germline V gene has CDR1 SGHAT and CDR2 FQNNGV. V dropped 1 base and J dropped 3 bases, with 7 bases sitting between them. This CDR3 spans 14 amino acids. CDR3 nucleotides: TGTGCCAGCAGCTTAGGACTAAACTACAATGAGCAGTTCTTC. Its translation: CASSLGLNYNEQFF.

CDR3 region: CASTPQGGDYGYTF. In DNA form, the CDR3 reads TGTGCCAGCACACCCCAGGGCGGTGACTATGGCTACACCTTC. The V gene is TRBV6-5, the J gene TRBJ1-2, with D possibly TRBD1 on 5 matching bases. Trimming took 7 bases from V and 3 from J, leaving 15 bases between them. The CDR3 extends over 14 amino acids. Germline CDR1 reads MNHEY; CDR2 reads SVGAGI.

This clone was observed once. This sequence joins TRBV7-9 and TRBJ2-3; 7 bases align to TRBD1. The V and J ends lost 5 bases and 3 bases, in that order; junction bases with no gene match: 5. Germline loops: CDR1 SEHNR, CDR2 FQNEAQ (reference sequence). This CDR3 comprises 14 residues. DNA of the CDR3: TGTGCCAGCAGCACCGGGACAGCGACAGATACGCAGTATTTT. The encoded protein is CASSTGTATDTQYF.

This clone was observed a single time. V and J are TRBV7-6 and TRBJ2-1, with TRBD1 identical over 8 bases. The CDR3 sequence is 15 residues long. Germline assignment: CDR1 SGHVS and CDR2 FNYEAQ. V lost 5 bases to trimming and J lost 3 bases; unmatched junction nucleotides: 6. The CDR3 bases are TGTGCCAGCAGCCAGGGACAGGCGGGCTACAATGAGCAGTTCTTC. Protein product: CASSQGQAGYNEQFF.

The chain carries TRBV7-2 and TRBJ1-6, with D uncertain. The V end was cut by 1 base, the J end by 0 bases, with 7 bases between. This CDR3 spans 16 amino acids. Germline V gene sequence: CDR1 SGHTA, CDR2 FQGNSA. The DNA for the CDR3 is TGTGCCAGCAGCTTAGGGCGGAGCTCCTATAATTCACCCCTCCACTTT. Its protein product is CASSLGRSSYNSPLHF. The full variable domain, its missing parts supplied by reference TRBV7-2 and TRBJ1-6, is GAGVSQSPSNKVTEKGKDVELRCDPISGHTALYWYRQSLGQGLEFLIYFQGNSAPDKSGLPSDRFSAERTGGSVSTLTIQRTQQEDSAVYLCASSLGRSSYNSPLHFGNGTRLTVT.

The chain has TRBV19 and TRBJ1-5; D unclear. Germline V lookup: CDR1 LNHDA, CDR2 SQIVND (reference sequence). The CDR3 has 17 amino acids. Trimming removed 3 bases from V and 0 bases from J, with 15 bases in between. The CDR3 is CASSIGSGKGSNQPQHF. The CDR3 DNA follows: TGTGCCAGTAGTATCGGGAGTGGAAAGGGTAGCAATCAGCCCCAGCATTTT.

The chain has TRBV6-2 or TRBV6-3 and TRBJ2-4, with D possibly being TRBD2 (5 bases). The length of the CDR3 is 14 residues. The germline V and J ends were trimmed by 5 bases and 5 bases, with 13 bases remaining between them. In germline, CDR1 is MNHEY, CDR2 SVGEGT. CDR3 bases: TGTGCCAGCAGTAAGGACTGGTTAGAAAACATTCAGTACTTC. This translates into CASSKDWLENIQYF.